The 20 T cell receptor beta chains presented below share a single source sample, sequenced in a study of blood T cell repertoires in COVID-19. The repertoire was sequenced with immunoSEQ multiplex PCR; TCRdb's copy has only in-frame clones and lacks some. The data show roughly 70,000 clones, 80% seen once. Specimen: peripheral blood. These receptors were collected from a man between 65 and 79 years old who had recovered from COVID-19.

This clone was seen once. V is TRBV7-9 and J is TRBJ1-1; the match to TRBD1 covers 8 bases. CDR3 length: 16 residues. V was pared by 4 bases and J by 8 bases, with 15 bases of the junction left unmatched. The germline CDR1 and CDR2 sequences are SEHNR and FQNEAQ (reference sequence). The CDR3 loop is CASSSWGQVGDAEAFF. The CDR3 DNA reads as TGTGCCAGCAGCTCCTGGGGACAGGTTGGGGACGCGGAAGCTTTCTTT.

The chain links TRBV29-1 to TRBJ2-1; TRBD1 matches 9 bases. The germline CDR1 and CDR2 sequences are SQVTM and ANQGSEA. V shed 2 bases, J shed 5 bases, and the junction held 7 bases outside the gene matches. This CDR3 has 15 residues. CDR3 bases: TGCAGCGTTGAAAAAGGACAGGGGATTAACAATGAGCAGTTCTTC. Its translation: CSVEKGQGINNEQFF.

The gene calls are TRBV6-6 and TRBJ2-7, with a weak D call TRBD1 (5 bases). Germline-derived CDR1 and CDR2 are MNHNY and SVGAGI (reference sequence). V was trimmed by 8 bases and J by 4 bases, leaving 12 bases between them. The CDR3 is made up of 12 amino acids. In DNA form, the CDR3 reads TGTGCCAGCGATAGGGGCGGTTACGAGCAGTACTTC. Protein sequence: CASDRGGYEQYF.

This clone was recorded once. The chain has TRBV11-3 and TRBJ1-2, with D possibly being TRBD1 (6 bases). CDR1 is SGHNT, CDR2 YENEEA, per germline. V lost 5 bases and J lost 2, with 12 bases in between. The CDR3 sequence is 14 residues long. The CDR3 sequence: CASSHPGQNYGYTF. DNA of the CDR3: TGTGCCAGCAGCCACCCGGGACAAAACTATGGCTACACCTTC.

The CDR3 region is CASSFSPGDTQYF. DNA for the CDR3: TGTGCCAGCAGCTTTTCTCCGGGAGATACGCAGTATTTT. The rearrangement links TRBV5-5 to TRBJ2-3; no clear D gene. V was pared by 2 bases and J by 5 bases, with 9 bases between. This CDR3 region has 13 residues. Germline V lookup: CDR1 SGHKS, CDR2 YYEKEE (reference sequence). Full variable domain (outside the CDR3, taken from reference TRBV5-5 and TRBJ2-3): DAGVTQSPTHLIKTRGQQVTLRCSPISGHKSVSWYQQVLGQGPQFIFQYYEKEERGRGNFPDRFSARQFPNYSSELNVNALLLGDSALYLCASSFSPGDTQYFGPGTRLTVL.

V gene TRBV27 combines with J gene TRBJ2-5; a possible D gene is TRBD2 (7 bases). The V and J ends lost 2 bases and 1 base respectively, with 17 bases between them. Germline lookup yields CDR1 MNHEY and CDR2 SMNVEV (reference sequence). CDR3 length: 17 amino acids. CDR3 nucleotides: TGTGCCAGCAGTTTAAGGGGTCGGGGGGCAACCCAAGAGACCCAGTACTTC. Protein product: CASSLRGRGATQETQYF.

The chain combines TRBV5-1 with TRBJ2-7; TRBD1 matches at 9 bases. The CDR3 extends over 16 amino acids. Germline values: CDR1 SGHRS, CDR2 YFSETQ. Losses at the gene ends were 0 bases for V and 5 bases for J; bases not matched to a gene: 9. This CDR3 reads CASSLAGTGRLNEQYF. For the CDR3, the DNA is TGCGCCAGCAGCTTGGCCGGGACAGGGAGATTGAACGAGCAGTACTTC.

The chain links TRBV7-8 to TRBJ2-5; 7 bases map to TRBD1. Trimming cost V 1 base and J 4 bases; bases outside gene matches: 6. CDR1 and CDR2 (germline): SGHVS, FQNEAQ. CDR3 length: 15 residues. This CDR3 is CASSLGTGDGETQYF. CDR3 sequence (DNA): TGTGCCAGCAGCTTAGGAACAGGGGATGGAGAGACCCAGTACTTC. The full variable domain, completed using reference TRBV7-8 and TRBJ2-5, is GAGVSQSPRYKVAKRGQDVALRCDPISGHVSLFWYQQALGQGPEFLTYFQNEAQLDKSGLPSDRFFAERPEGSVSTLKIQRTQQEDSAVYLCASSLGTGDGETQYFGPGTRLLVL.

The V gene is TRBV4-1, the J gene TRBJ2-1, with D perhaps matching TRBD2 (6 bases). CDR3 length: 15 residues. Germline CDR1 reads MGHRA; CDR2 reads YSYEKL. Between the trimmed V and J ends, which lost 0 bases and 5 bases, there was a span of 11 bases. This chain's CDR3 is CASSQDLAQNNEQFF. In DNA, the CDR3 is TGCGCCAGCAGCCAAGACCTAGCGCAAAACAATGAGCAGTTCTTC.

This chain links TRBV10-3 with TRBJ1-2, with D perhaps TRBD1 (6 bases). V shed 10 bases and J shed 4 bases, with 16 bases lying between them. Germline assignment: CDR1 ENHRY and CDR2 SYGVKD. The CDR3 spans 13 residues. CDR3 sequence reads: CATPGAGAYGYTF. CDR3 coding DNA: TGTGCCACCCCAGGCGCAGGGGCCTATGGCTACACCTTC.

This chain joins TRBV4-3 and TRBJ1-3; D gene unclear. The CDR3 has 13 residues. Germline CDR1 and CDR2: LGHNA and YSLEER. Trimming removed 3 bases from V and 4 bases from J, with 7 bases in between. The CDR3 DNA reads as TGCGCCAGCAGCCAGGGCACGGGAAACACCATATATTTT. Its protein product is CASSQGTGNTIYF.

In this sample, this clone turned up once. This chain links TRBV6-2 or TRBV6-3 with TRBJ2-1; 8 nucleotides match TRBD2. Germline assignment: CDR1 MNHEY and CDR2 SVGEGT. CDR3 length equals 15 residues. Trimming cost V 5 bases and J 2 bases; bases outside gene matches: 5. CDR3 loop: CASSGSGKAYNEQFF. CDR3 in DNA: TGTGCCAGCAGTGGTAGCGGGAAAGCCTACAATGAGCAGTTCTTC.

This chain links TRBV5-5 with TRBJ2-2; TRBD2 matches at 12 bases. J gave up 0 bases and V 5 bases, and 14 bases lay outside the gene matches. This CDR3 comprises 20 residues. CDR1 and CDR2 from the germline V gene are SGHKS and YYEKEE (reference sequence). The DNA for the CDR3 is TGTGCCAGCAGTCGCCTGTCGAGTGCTAGCGGGGGGGCGAACACCGGGGAGCTGTTTTTT. Translated: CASSRLSSASGGANTGELFF.

The chain joins TRBV7-9 to TRBJ1-6, with 9 positions matching TRBD1. V lost 4 bases and J lost 14; bases outside the gene matches: 9. This CDR3 region has 14 residues. Per the germline V gene, CDR1 is SEHNR and CDR2 is FQNEAQ (reference sequence). The CDR3: CASSSGTGYVTLHF. The CDR3 DNA reads TGTGCCAGCAGCTCCGGGACAGGGTACGTCACCCTCCACTTT.

V and J are TRBV28 and TRBJ2-7; 9 bases match TRBD2. Germline trimming cut 4 bases from V and 4 bases from J; bases unmatched to any gene: 5. The V gene's germline CDR1 is MDHEN and CDR2 SYDVKM. The CDR3 runs 14 residues. The CDR3 protein is CASSYSGGFYEQYF. CDR3 DNA sequence: TGTGCCAGCAGTTATAGCGGGGGCTTTTACGAGCAGTACTTC.

The V and J genes are TRBV10-2 and TRBJ1-5; a weak D match, TRBD1 (5 bases). Trimming removed 0 bases from V and 7 bases from J, with 10 bases in between. This CDR3 is 14 amino acids long. Germline V gene data show CDR1 as WSHSY and CDR2 as SAAADI. CDR3 protein: CASSESQGWQPQHF. CDR3 coding DNA: TGCGCCAGCAGTGAGTCGCAGGGTTGGCAGCCCCAGCATTTT.

This clone appeared once. The rearrangement joins TRBV30 to TRBJ1-2; D is possibly TRBD1 (5 bases). The germline V and J ends were trimmed by 4 bases and 6 bases, with 21 bases remaining between them. There are 15 residues in the CDR3. CDR1 and CDR2 (germline): GTSNPN, SVGIG (reference sequence). The CDR3 here is CAWTALGDVSDGYTF. Here the CDR3 DNA reads TGTGCCTGGACTGCGCTAGGGGATGTTAGTGATGGCTACACCTTC.

CDR3 DNA sequence: TGTGCCAGCAGCCGGTTAACAGGGGTCGGCCGTGGCTACACCTTC. Its translation is CASSRLTGVGRGYTF. The chain links TRBV28 to TRBJ1-2; 7 bases map to TRBD1. Germline lookup yields CDR1 MDHEN and CDR2 SYDVKM. This CDR3 comprises 15 residues. Germline trimming cut 6 bases from V and 7 bases from J; bases unmatched to any gene: 14.

This chain links TRBV2 with TRBJ1-5; D is undetermined. The CDR3 sequence is 15 residues long. Germline V gene sequence: CDR1 SNHLY, CDR2 FYNNEI. V shed 10 bases and J shed 1 base, with 17 bases lying between them. The CDR3 is CATSGNVMSNQPQHF. The DNA for the CDR3 is TGTGCCACCTCCGGGAACGTAATGAGCAATCAGCCCCAGCATTTT.

The chain couples TRBV19 to TRBJ1-5; no firm D call. CDR3 length equals 12 residues. Germline CDR1 LNHDA, CDR2 SQIVND (reference sequence). Trimming removed 5 bases at V and 9 bases at J, with 11 bases between. CDR3 bases: TGTGCCAGTAGTGACATGATCAGGCCCCAGCATTTT. Translated: CASSDMIRPQHF.